This record covers a single T cell receptor (beta chain). Its cognate antigen is unknown. Looked up from germline, CDR1 is MNHNS and CDR2 is SASEGT. J lost 5 bases, V lost 1 base, and 4 bases had no gene match. CDR3 length equals 15 residues. The sample belongs to a study of T cell responses to AZD1222 COVID-19 vaccine. In the study overall: Second doses that came at about 4 or about 12 weeks were put together.

Produced via immunoSEQ multiplex PCR; TCRdb's table is partial and in-frame only. The profile covers around 100,000 clones, with 90% appearing a single time and roughly 5% taken by the ten largest. Whole-study results and caveats: The sample set comprised mostly white British donors with more females, and clonal diversity was possibly underestimated.

The clonotype comes from an adult in good health. The sequencing here drew on peripheral blood, taken on day 0 of AZD1222 vaccination. The genes are TRBV6-1 and TRBJ2-7, with TRBD2 matching over 11 bases. DNA of the CDR3: TGTGCCAGCAGTGAAGTAGCGGGGGGGCCTGACGAGCAGTACTTC. Protein: CASSEVAGGPDEQYF.